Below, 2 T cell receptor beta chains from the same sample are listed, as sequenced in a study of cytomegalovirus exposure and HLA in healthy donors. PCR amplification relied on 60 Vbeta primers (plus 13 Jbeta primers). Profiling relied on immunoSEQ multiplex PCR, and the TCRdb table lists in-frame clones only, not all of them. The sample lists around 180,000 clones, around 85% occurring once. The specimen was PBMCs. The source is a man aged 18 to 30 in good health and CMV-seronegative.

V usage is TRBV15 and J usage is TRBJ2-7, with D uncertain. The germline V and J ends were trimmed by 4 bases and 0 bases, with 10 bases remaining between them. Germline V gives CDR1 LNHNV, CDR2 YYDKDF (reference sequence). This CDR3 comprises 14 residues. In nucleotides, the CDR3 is TGTGCCACCAGCACCCCGTCGAGCTCCTACGAGCAGTACTTC. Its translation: CATSTPSSSYEQYF.

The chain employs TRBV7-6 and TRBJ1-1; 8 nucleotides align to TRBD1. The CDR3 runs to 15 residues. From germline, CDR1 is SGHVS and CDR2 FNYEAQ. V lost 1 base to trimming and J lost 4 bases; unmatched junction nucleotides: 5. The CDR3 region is CASSLGPGGTTEAFF. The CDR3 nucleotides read TGTGCCAGCAGCTTAGGACCAGGGGGCACCACTGAAGCTTTCTTT.